This TCR beta chain derives from a study of CD8+ T cells in alopecia areata (dated by TCRdb to the late 2010s). Study-wide context: The treated patients, all with moderate-to-severe alopecia areata, were enrolled in an open-label pilot trial of oral tofacitinib given at 5 to 10 mg twice daily. Patients received tofacitinib for 6 to 18 months and were then followed off drug for 6 months to check for delayed response and recurrence. For the treated patients, the SALT score, which quantifies what percentage of scalp surface area is affected, served as the measure of disease severity. Scalp tissue and sorted CD4+ and CD8+ peripheral blood T cells from patchy and totalis/universalis alopecia areata patients and from healthy controls were covered by human TCRbeta sequencing. Biopsies were taken from tofacitinib-treated patients at baseline and again at 4 and 24 weeks into treatment, and several of those patients also had a later scalp biopsy. immunoSEQ multiplex PCR using 35 Vbeta forward primers and 13 Jbeta reverse primers was used to amplify TCRbeta CDR3 regions. RNA came from the PAXgene miRNA kit for fixed scalp, the miRNeasy kit for PBMCs, and the RNeasy kit for mouse skin. Clonality in the scalp was compared among normal scalp (n=4), patchy alopecia areata scalp (n=8), and alopecia totalis/universalis scalp (n=8). To study T cell clonal expansion in alopecia areata, the researchers applied high-throughput TCRbeta sequencing to both the C3H/HeJ mouse model and human patients.

The time point label here, explained by the study, means: 20 to 30 weeks on oral tofacitinib. The sample's treatment or condition label, decoded: oral pan-JAK inhibitor, 5-10 mg twice daily. Lesional scalp punch biopsies and peripheral blood were collected from alopecia areata patients. PBMCs were isolated by density centrifugation and stained for CD3, CD4 and CD8, after which CD4+ and CD8+ T cells were sorted on a FACSAria. In the case of this clone: Its antigen has not been determined. Base qualities are not at hand, and no much larger clone is one base apart.

Study-wide conclusions, independent of this receptor: TCR sequences shared between patients were less clear than in mice, possibly partly because of HLA diversity in the patient population. Compared with normal scalp, lesional scalp had higher clonality and more expanded CD8+ clones, particularly in alopecia totalis/universalis, a pattern that suggests antigenic drive. Scalp TCR repertoire analysis is complicated because resident alphabeta T cells in normal human skin are also sequenced, whereas mouse skin is dominated by gammadelta T cells. Many expanded lesional clones persisted in scalp and blood during tofacitinib treatment, which may partly explain relapse after stopping treatment. Because the treated cohort was small and had only one nonresponder, larger studies are needed to examine links between baseline CD8+ expansion and response. Scalp clonality and the number of expanded CD8+ clones among the top 100 scalp clones were significantly decreased by tofacitinib.

According to the germline V gene, CDR1 reads SGHRS and CDR2 reads YFSETQ. V is pared back by 0 bases and J by 3 bases, with 10 bases lying between the germline termini. Taken from cysteine to phenylalanine, the CDR3 has 14 residues. The sequence is cut down to CDR3 DNA, 42 bases in frame from base 1. The library was built by means of the immunoSEQ multiplex PCR assay. RNA was extracted from all samples and reverse transcribed into cDNA, which served as template for TCR sequencing. SuperScript III was used for first-strand cDNA synthesis, primed with a 2:1 mix of oligo-dT and random hexamers. A synthetic immune receptor repertoire was used to measure amplification bias, and any remaining bias was corrected computationally. On the authors' methods: Raw reads were preprocessed to remove errors, and CDR3 was defined according to IMGT conventions as the region from the conserved cysteine to phenylalanine. To get clonality, Shannon entropy was normalized by log2 of the number of productive unique TCRs and the result was subtracted from 1. Scalp TCRbeta sequences were cross-referenced with sorted blood CD4 and CD8 repertoires so that the CD4 or CD8 identity of scalp clones could be inferred. TCRdb holds this immuneACCESS table with in-frame rearrangements only. Some clones are missing; in checked studies, unresolved V genes explain under half, and the rest has no known cause. D and trimming come from the DNA, and the V and J calls and clone size come from that table. The sample table lists roughly 120,000 clones, about 59% of them with a count of one. The top ten constitute 12% of the sample.

Sequencing was performed on CD8+ T cells sorted from blood, taken at week 24, from a patient treated with tofacitinib. This sequence uses TRBV5-1 and TRBJ2-7; TRBD1 could be the D gene, as 5 bases match. The sequence was obtained from a human donor with alopecia areata. CDR3 protein: CASSLVGRDYEQYF. In nucleotide form, the sequence is TGCGCCAGCAGCTTGGTCGGCAGGGACTACGAGCAGTACTTC.